This passage covers 2 T cell receptor beta chains from one sample sequenced in a study of cytomegalovirus exposure and HLA in healthy donors. This table comes from immunoSEQ multiplex PCR, and its TCRdb copy is limited to in-frame clones, with some not included. The sample consists of some 150,000 clones, just under 90% of them appearing once. Sequences were obtained from PBMCs. These receptors were taken from a young woman in good health and CMV-seropositive.

The rearrangement joins TRBV15 to TRBJ2-7; 7 bases line up with TRBD1. There are 15 residues in the CDR3. Germline CDR1 is LNHNV and CDR2 is YYDKDF (reference sequence). The V segment lost 4 bases and the J segment 4 bases; nucleotides outside the gene matches: 10. The DNA for the CDR3 is TGTGCCACCAGCATGAAAAGGGACAGCCGATACGAGCAGTACTTC. Protein product: CATSMKRDSRYEQYF.

CDR3 protein: CASSSRDRAFISSYNEQFF. CDR3 nucleotides: TGCGCCAGCAGCTCACGGGACAGGGCCTTCATTAGCTCCTACAATGAGCAGTTCTTC. The genes are TRBV5-1 and TRBJ2-1; TRBD1 aligns across 9 bases. Germline-derived CDR1 and CDR2 are SGHRS and YFSETQ. The CDR3 is made up of 19 amino acids. V lost 3 bases and J lost 0; bases outside the gene matches: 13.